The 14 T cell receptor beta chains reported below all come from one sample, sequenced in a study of molecular identifiers for immune sequencing clone quantification. TCRdb re-analysed the PCR reads in MiXCR, keeping a single row per CDR3 protein. Among about 100,000 distinct CDR3 sequences, 30% to 35% were seen once, and the ten largest hold 9.7%. The sample consisted of naive CD8+ T cells from blood, with Jurkat cell RNA spiked in. As to subset: FACS-sorted CD8+CD4-CCR7+CD45RA+ naive T cells. Every receptor here comes from a human donor in good health. Some libraries in this study had Jurkat cell RNA spiked in.

The rearrangement uses TRBV9 and TRBJ2-3; D uncertain. Germline loops: CDR1 SGDLS, CDR2 YYNGEE. The CDR3 consists of 13 residues. The V and J ends lost 3 bases and 4 bases respectively, with 9 bases between them. CDR3 amino acids: CASSAEVADTQYF. CDR3 nucleotide sequence: TGTGCCAGCAGCGCCGAGGTGGCAGATACGCAGTATTTT.

This clonotype was observed at least ten times. V is TRBV5-5 and J is TRBJ1-5, with 7 bases matching TRBD1. Trimming at V came to 3 bases and at J to 0 bases, leaving 6 bases not matched to a gene. The germline CDR1 and CDR2 sequences are SGHKS and YYEKEE (reference sequence). The length of the CDR3 is 16 residues. CDR3 sequence: CASSWGTVSSNQPQHF. CDR3 in DNA: TGTGCCAGCAGCTGGGGGACAGTTAGTAGCAATCAGCCCCAGCATTTT.

This clonotype occurred a few times. The V gene is TRBV19, the J gene TRBJ2-3; D is possibly TRBD1 (5 bases). CDR1 is LNHDA and CDR2 is SQIVND in the germline V gene (reference sequence). V was trimmed by 1 base and J by 5 bases, leaving 7 bases between them. The CDR3 length is 13 residues. The CDR3 sequence: CASSIGGLDTQYF. In DNA form, the CDR3 reads TGTGCCAGTAGTATAGGGGGCCTAGATACGCAGTATTTT.

In its sample, this clonotype was seen a few times. The chain is built from TRBV6-1 and TRBJ2-7; D assignment may be TRBD1 or TRBD2 (6 bases each). Germline V gene lookup returns CDR1 MNHNS and CDR2 SASEGT. This CDR3 is built from 12 residues. Trimming pared 8 bases from V and 7 bases from J, leaving 15 bases between. In DNA, the CDR3 is TGTGCCAGCCCGGGGGCCAATATGGAGCAGTACTTC. This codes for CASPGANMEQYF.

The chain employs TRBV2 and TRBJ2-6; 9 bases agree with TRBD1. The CDR3 extends over 20 amino acids. V dropped 3 bases and J dropped 3; count of bases not matched to a gene: 15. Germline assignment: CDR1 SNHLY and CDR2 FYNNEI. CDR3 coding DNA: TGTGCCAGCAGTGATGGGGGTGGGACAGGGATAGGGAGTGGGGCCAACGTCCTGACTTTC. Translation: CASSDGGGTGIGSGANVLTF.

The V gene is TRBV12-3 or TRBV12-4, the J gene TRBJ2-5; tentatively, D is TRBD2 (5 bases). Trimming shortened V by 6 bases and J by 5 bases, and 16 bases separated the two germline ends. CDR3 size: 14 residues. CDR3 bases: TGTGCCAGCAGACCTACTAGTTCCTGGGAGACCCAGTACTTC. It yields the protein CASRPTSSWETQYF.

A note on this clonotype: Since a much larger clone is just one base distant, this may be a read error. The conserved final phenylalanine or tryptophan is absent from the CDR3, which likely points to a read error. The chain links TRBV6-5 to TRBJ2-7, with D maybe TRBD2 (6 bases). This CDR3 has 13 residues. V lost 2 bases and J 6 bases, leaving 11 bases between the germline ends. Germline CDR1 is MNHEY and CDR2 is SVGAGI. The CDR3 nucleotides are TGTGCCAGCAGTTACCAAGGGAGGAGCGAGCAGTACATC. Translation: CASSYQGRSEQYI.

This clonotype was seen a few times. The chain combines TRBV19 with TRBJ2-3; maybe TRBD2 (5 bases). From germline, CDR1 is LNHDA and CDR2 SQIVND (reference sequence). The V gene lost 7 bases and the J gene lost 2 bases, with 19 bases spanning the gap. The CDR3 has 16 residues. The CDR3: CASTRGSGLLTDTQYF. CDR3 DNA sequence: TGTGCCAGTACCCGGGGAAGCGGTCTTCTCACAGATACGCAGTATTTT. The complete variable domain, with remaining parts taken from reference TRBV19 and TRBJ2-3, reads DGGITQSPKYLFRKEGQNVTLSCEQNLNHDAMYWYRQDPGQGLRLIYYSQIVNDFQKGDIAEGYSVSREKKESFPLTVTSAQKNPTAFYLCASTRGSGLLTDTQYFGPGTRLTVL.

Many counts were recorded for this clonotype. CDR3 amino acids: CASSLTQGDSTYEQYF. The CDR3 DNA reads TGTGCCAGCAGCTTGACACAGGGTGACTCAACCTACGAGCAGTACTTC. The V gene is TRBV7-6, the J gene TRBJ2-7; maybe TRBD1 (6 bases). Germline CDR1 is SGHVS and CDR2 is FNYEAQ. V shed 3 bases and J shed 2 bases, with 17 bases lying between them. This CDR3 is built from 16 residues.

With respect to this clonotype: One end of the junction fails to match germline, which may point to a read error. This rearrangement joins TRBV6-5 to TRBJ1-4; D is undetermined. The CDR3 length is 16 residues. Germline V lookup: CDR1 MNHEY, CDR2 SVGAGI. CDR3 bases: TGTGCCAGCAGTTATGGAGCAGCTACAACTAATGAAAAACTGGTTTTT. This translates into CASSYGAATTNEKLVF.

This clonotype was picked up a small number of times. The chain uses TRBV9 and TRBJ2-3, with D possibly being TRBD2 (7 bases). The germline V gene encodes CDR1 SGDLS and CDR2 YYNGEE. V lost 3 bases and J lost 2, with 10 bases in between. The CDR3 spans 14 residues. CDR3 nucleotides: TGTGCCAGCAGCGAGGGGGGGTCCACAGATACGCAGTATTTT. It yields the protein CASSEGGSTDTQYF.

A few counts support this clonotype. The rearrangement links TRBV6-6 to TRBJ2-7; D not resolved. The CDR3 covers 13 residues. CDR1 and CDR2 (germline): MNHNY, SVGAGI (reference sequence). The germline V and J ends were trimmed by 0 bases and 0 bases, with 3 bases remaining between them. As DNA, the CDR3 is TGTGCCAGCAGTTACTCGGCCTCCTACGAGCAGTACTTC. Its translation is CASSYSASYEQYF.

This clonotype has just a few counts. This chain uses TRBV3-1 with TRBJ2-1, with D uncertain. Germline V gives CDR1 LGHDT, CDR2 YNNKEL (reference sequence). V dropped 6 bases and J dropped 5 bases, with 11 bases sitting between them. The CDR3 totals 13 residues. Written as DNA, the CDR3 is TGTGCCAGCAGGAGGATAGGCCACAATGAGCAGTTCTTC. It codes for CASRRIGHNEQFF.

CDR3 nucleotides: TGTGCTAGTGGTTCCCCTAGCGGGACCCGCGGAGACCCAGATACGCAGTATTTT. Translating it yields CASGSPSGTRGDPDTQYF. J is TRBJ2-3 and V is TRBV12-5, with 9 bases fitting TRBD2. The CDR3 is 18 residues long. Germline V lookup: CDR1 LGHNT, CDR2 FRNRAP. With 4 bases clipped from V and 4 bases from J, the junction kept 15 bases outside the gene matches.